The 10 T cell receptor beta chains below were found in one sample sequenced in a study of cytomegalovirus exposure and HLA in healthy donors. 13 Jbeta primers and 60 Vbeta primers were used for the PCR. TCRdb's copy holds only in-frame clones and misses some; the assay was immunoSEQ multiplex PCR. The sample totals 90,000 to 130,000 clones; its top ten clones hold 3.5% to 4.5%. Sequencing was performed on PBMCs. These receptors were obtained from a young man in good health and CMV-seronegative.

The genes are TRBV2 and TRBJ1-1; TRBD1 is a possible D gene (5 bases). CDR3 length equals 13 residues. CDR1 and CDR2 (germline): SNHLY, FYNNEI. The ends were cut back, 8 bases at V and 6 bases at J, with 16 bases in the middle. CDR3 in amino acids: CASGGDLSPEAFF. CDR3 coding DNA: TGTGCCAGCGGGGGGGATCTCTCCCCTGAAGCTTTCTTT. Variable domain in full (rest from reference TRBV2 and TRBJ1-1): EPEVTQTPSHQVTQMGQEVILRCVPISNHLYFYWYRQILGQKVEFLVSFYNNEISEKSEIFDDQFSVERPDGSNFTLKIRSTKLEDSAMYFCASGGDLSPEAFFGQGTRLTVV.

The chain has TRBV15 and TRBJ1-2; 9 bases fit TRBD1. The CDR3 length is 16 residues. Germline loops: CDR1 LNHNV, CDR2 YYDKDF (reference sequence). Trimming at V came to 3 bases and at J to 11 bases, leaving 16 bases not matched to a gene. The CDR3 coding sequence is TGTGCCACCAGCAGCTACGAAGACGGGACAGGGATCTATTACACCTTC. This translates into CATSSYEDGTGIYYTF.

The chain recombines TRBV19 with TRBJ2-7; 8 bases line up with TRBD1. Germline V gene sequence: CDR1 LNHDA, CDR2 SQIVND (reference sequence). V shed 5 bases, J shed 2 bases, and the junction held 8 bases outside the gene matches. The CDR3 totals 15 residues. The CDR3 reads CASSLTVQGAYEQYF. CDR3 nucleotide sequence: TGTGCCAGTAGTCTTACGGTACAGGGGGCCTACGAGCAGTACTTC.

The chain recombines TRBV5-6 with TRBJ1-6; D may be TRBD1 (5 bases). Trimming took 2 bases from V and 2 from J, leaving 8 bases between them. The CDR3 covers 15 residues. Germline values: CDR1 SGHDT, CDR2 YYEEEE. CDR3 residues: CASSFRGAYNSPLHF. CDR3 in DNA: TGTGCCAGCAGCTTTCGGGGGGCCTATAATTCACCCCTCCACTTT.

The chain recombines TRBV5-6 with TRBJ1-2, with D perhaps TRBD1 (5 bases). Deletions cut 5 bases from V and 4 bases from J, with 15 bases between. Germline CDR1 SGHDT, CDR2 YYEEEE. The CDR3 loop spans 14 amino acids. The CDR3, as DNA: TGTGCCAGCAGACCTACCGGGACTCCCTATGGCTACACCTTC. Amino acids: CASRPTGTPYGYTF.

This rearrangement joins TRBV9 to TRBJ2-7, with 12 positions matching TRBD1. CDR3 length: 18 residues. The V gene's germline CDR1 is SGDLS and CDR2 YYNGEE. Trimming at V came to 0 bases and at J to 3 bases, leaving 10 bases not matched to a gene. CDR3 sequence: CASSVGTPGTGGLYEQYF. DNA for the CDR3: TGTGCCAGCAGCGTAGGGACCCCCGGGACAGGGGGCCTCTACGAGCAGTACTTC.

The V gene is TRBV28, the J gene TRBJ1-1, with 7 bases identical to TRBD1. The CDR3 spans 14 residues. The ends lost 4 bases at V and 6 bases at J; junction bases unmatched: 8. Germline CDR1 MDHEN, CDR2 SYDVKM. The CDR3 loop reads CASSSTGIVAEAFF. The CDR3 nucleotides read TGTGCCAGCAGTTCGACAGGGATAGTCGCTGAAGCTTTCTTT.

The V call is TRBV18, the J call TRBJ2-2; TRBD2 aligns across 12 bases. V lost 3 bases and J lost 3; bases outside the gene matches: 2. The CDR3 loop spans 16 amino acids. Germline V gene lookup returns CDR1 KGHSH and CDR2 LQKENI. This chain's CDR3 is CASSPGLAGHTGELFF. DNA for the CDR3: TGTGCCAGCTCACCCGGACTAGCGGGACACACCGGGGAGCTGTTTTTT.

This chain joins TRBV6-5 and TRBJ1-6; 9 positions match TRBD1. The CDR3 totals 16 residues. V lost 6 bases and J lost 6; bases outside the gene matches: 9. Germline lookup yields CDR1 MNHEY and CDR2 SVGAGI. For the CDR3, the DNA is TGTGCCAGCAGATACAGGGGGCGATTCGTTAATTCACCCCTCCACTTT. Translation: CASRYRGRFVNSPLHF.

The chain carries TRBV6-1 and TRBJ2-4, with TRBD1 as a possible D gene (5 bases). Germline lookup yields CDR1 MNHNS and CDR2 SASEGT. The CDR3 contains 14 residues. V lost 6 bases, J lost 0 bases, and 9 bases lay in between. CDR3 DNA sequence: TGTGCCAGCAGCCCAGGGATAGCCAAAAACATTCAGTACTTC. Protein product: CASSPGIAKNIQYF.